A selection of T cell receptor beta chains follows, all from one sample in a study of T-cell reconstitution after alpha-beta-depleted transplantation in children. TCRdb redid the calling of the PCR reads with MiXCR, one entry per CDR3 protein. The sample holds some 490,000 distinct CDR3 sequences, around 12% seen once. The sequenced sample was PBMCs from the stem cell graft donor, obtained from the stem cell graft. The receptors originated from a human donor who donated a stem cell graft to a child with combined immunodeficiency. The CDR3 runs from the conserved cysteine through the conserved F or W. Each record gives: clone size, D gene, J gene, V gene, CDR3 DNA, CDR3 protein. A D gene is named only where the DNA matches it firmly. Clone size, where shown, is once, few, many, or a class for clones that have expanded.

.,.,TRBJ2-1,TRBV7-6,TGTGCCAGCAGCTTAGTTGTGACGGATAGCTCCTACAATGAGCAGTTCTTC,CASSLVVTDSSYNEQFF
.,TRBD2,TRBJ2-5,TRBV6-2/TRBV6-3,TGTGCCAGCAGGCGGCTAGCGGTGGCGGGGGAGACCCAGTACTTC,CASRRLAVAGETQYF
.,.,TRBJ2-5,TRBV3-1,TGTGCCAGCAGCCTCGGGATGGAGCAAGAGACCCAGTACTTC,CASSLGMEQETQYF
few,TRBD2,TRBJ2-3,TRBV20-1,TGCAGTGCCGAAACTAGCGGGCATGATACGCAGTATTTT,CSAETSGHDTQYF
few,.,TRBJ2-7,TRBV6-1,TGTGCCAGCTGCCCCTCCGGGCGGTACGAGCAGTACTTC,CASCPSGRYEQYF
.,.,TRBJ2-1,TRBV20-1,TGCAGTGCTAGAGATCGGGTCCAGGGCCTTTACAATGAGCAGTTCTTC,CSARDRVQGLYNEQFF
few,.,TRBJ1-1,TRBV12-3/TRBV12-4,TGTGCCAGCAGTTTAGGGGGGTACGCTTTCTTT,CASSLGGYAFF
few,.,TRBJ2-2,TRBV4-3,TGCGCCAGCAGCCAAGAAGTGGCCTCGGAGTCGAACACCGGGGAGCTGTTTTTT,CASSQEVASESNTGELFF
once,.,TRBJ2-7,TRBV19,TGTGCCAGTAGTGACACATGGGGGGACACAGACGTTCTGGGACCCATCTACCTCGAGCAGTACTTC,CASSDTWGDTDVLGPIYLEQYF
few,.,TRBJ1-6,TRBV14,TGTGCCAGCAGAACAGGGTTTCAGAATTCACCCCTCCACTTT,CASRTGFQNSPLHF
.,TRBD2,TRBJ2-3,TRBV7-6,TGTGCCAGCAGCGCACCCCCCGGGGGGGCCACAGATACGCAGTATTTT,CASSAPPGGATDTQYF
few,TRBD1,TRBJ2-1,TRBV5-1,TGCGCCAGCAGCTTGGGACGGACAGGCTACAATGAGCAGTTCTTC,CASSLGRTGYNEQFF
many,TRBD2,TRBJ2-3,TRBV5-1,TGCGCCAGCAGCTTAAATGGCGGGGGGAACACAGATACGCAGTATTTT,CASSLNGGGNTDTQYF
few,.,TRBJ1-2,TRBV7-2,TGTGCCAGCAGAGGGCAGGGGCGCGGAAAATATGGCTACACCTTC,CASRGQGRGKYGYTF
few,.,TRBJ2-1,TRBV6-1,TGTGCCAGCCTTCCGGGACTGAACTACAATGAGCAGTTCTTC,CASLPGLNYNEQFF
many,.,TRBJ2-1,TRBV7-3,TGTGCCAGCAGCTTATTTGGCAGCTTTTTTTTCGATGAGCAGTTCTTC,CASSLFGSFFFDEQFF
.,.,TRBJ2-1,TRBV27,TGTGCCAGCAGAAGCTCGGACGGGATGACCTACAATGAGCAGTTCTTC,CASRSSDGMTYNEQFF
few,.,TRBJ1-1,TRBV7-3,TGTGTCAGCAGCTCGGACGGGAACACTGAAGCTTTCTTT,CVSSSDGNTEAFF
few,.,TRBJ1-1,TRBV20-1,TGCAGTGCTAGAACCAGAGGGACGGACACTGAAGCTTTCTTT,CSARTRGTDTEAFF
few,TRBD2,TRBJ2-1,TRBV5-8,TGTGCCAGCAGCCAAGGGACTAGCGATTACAATGAGCAGTTCTTC,CASSQGTSDYNEQFF
.,.,TRBJ2-4,TRBV12-3/TRBV12-4,TGTGCCAGCAGTTTGACTTATCGGTTGGCAGGGGATAGGCAAAACATTCAGTACTTC,CASSLTYRLAGDRQNIQYF
.,.,TRBJ2-5,TRBV7-3,TGTGCCAGCAGCCCCGGACCGGACGAGACCCAGTACTTC,CASSPGPDETQYF
many,.,TRBJ1-3,TRBV12-3/TRBV12-4,TGTGCCAGCAGTTTTGGGGGGCCTGGAAACACCATATATTTT,CASSFGGPGNTIYF
.,.,TRBJ2-2,TRBV5-1,TGCGCCAGCAGCTTGTCCGGCGGGGTGCGGACCGGGGAGCTGTTTTTT,CASSLSGGVRTGELFF
once,TRBD1,TRBJ2-7,TRBV19,TGTGCCAGTAGAAAACGCTGGGACAGCTCCTACGAGCAGTACTTC,CASRKRWDSSYEQYF
.,.,TRBJ2-7,TRBV11-2,TGTGCCAGCAGCTTAGACACGGGTAATAAGTCTCGGGTCCTACACCGGGGGCAGTACTTC,CASSLDTGNKSRVLHRGQYF
many,.,TRBJ2-1,TRBV12-3/TRBV12-4,TGTGCCAGCAGTTTTCTAAGGGGGAACGATGAGCAGTTCTTC,CASSFLRGNDEQFF
.,TRBD1,TRBJ2-2,TRBV7-8,TGTGCCAGCAGTTTCACAAACAGGGGGTACACCGGGGAGCTGTTTTTT,CASSFTNRGYTGELFF
.,.,TRBJ2-1,TRBV11-2,TGTGCCAGCAGCTTACGGGGCACCGAGAGCTCCTACAATGAGCAGTTCTTC,CASSLRGTESSYNEQFF
few,TRBD1,TRBJ1-2,TRBV9,TGTGCCAGCAGCGTAGCAAGCAGGGGGCTCGGCTACACCTTC,CASSVASRGLGYTF